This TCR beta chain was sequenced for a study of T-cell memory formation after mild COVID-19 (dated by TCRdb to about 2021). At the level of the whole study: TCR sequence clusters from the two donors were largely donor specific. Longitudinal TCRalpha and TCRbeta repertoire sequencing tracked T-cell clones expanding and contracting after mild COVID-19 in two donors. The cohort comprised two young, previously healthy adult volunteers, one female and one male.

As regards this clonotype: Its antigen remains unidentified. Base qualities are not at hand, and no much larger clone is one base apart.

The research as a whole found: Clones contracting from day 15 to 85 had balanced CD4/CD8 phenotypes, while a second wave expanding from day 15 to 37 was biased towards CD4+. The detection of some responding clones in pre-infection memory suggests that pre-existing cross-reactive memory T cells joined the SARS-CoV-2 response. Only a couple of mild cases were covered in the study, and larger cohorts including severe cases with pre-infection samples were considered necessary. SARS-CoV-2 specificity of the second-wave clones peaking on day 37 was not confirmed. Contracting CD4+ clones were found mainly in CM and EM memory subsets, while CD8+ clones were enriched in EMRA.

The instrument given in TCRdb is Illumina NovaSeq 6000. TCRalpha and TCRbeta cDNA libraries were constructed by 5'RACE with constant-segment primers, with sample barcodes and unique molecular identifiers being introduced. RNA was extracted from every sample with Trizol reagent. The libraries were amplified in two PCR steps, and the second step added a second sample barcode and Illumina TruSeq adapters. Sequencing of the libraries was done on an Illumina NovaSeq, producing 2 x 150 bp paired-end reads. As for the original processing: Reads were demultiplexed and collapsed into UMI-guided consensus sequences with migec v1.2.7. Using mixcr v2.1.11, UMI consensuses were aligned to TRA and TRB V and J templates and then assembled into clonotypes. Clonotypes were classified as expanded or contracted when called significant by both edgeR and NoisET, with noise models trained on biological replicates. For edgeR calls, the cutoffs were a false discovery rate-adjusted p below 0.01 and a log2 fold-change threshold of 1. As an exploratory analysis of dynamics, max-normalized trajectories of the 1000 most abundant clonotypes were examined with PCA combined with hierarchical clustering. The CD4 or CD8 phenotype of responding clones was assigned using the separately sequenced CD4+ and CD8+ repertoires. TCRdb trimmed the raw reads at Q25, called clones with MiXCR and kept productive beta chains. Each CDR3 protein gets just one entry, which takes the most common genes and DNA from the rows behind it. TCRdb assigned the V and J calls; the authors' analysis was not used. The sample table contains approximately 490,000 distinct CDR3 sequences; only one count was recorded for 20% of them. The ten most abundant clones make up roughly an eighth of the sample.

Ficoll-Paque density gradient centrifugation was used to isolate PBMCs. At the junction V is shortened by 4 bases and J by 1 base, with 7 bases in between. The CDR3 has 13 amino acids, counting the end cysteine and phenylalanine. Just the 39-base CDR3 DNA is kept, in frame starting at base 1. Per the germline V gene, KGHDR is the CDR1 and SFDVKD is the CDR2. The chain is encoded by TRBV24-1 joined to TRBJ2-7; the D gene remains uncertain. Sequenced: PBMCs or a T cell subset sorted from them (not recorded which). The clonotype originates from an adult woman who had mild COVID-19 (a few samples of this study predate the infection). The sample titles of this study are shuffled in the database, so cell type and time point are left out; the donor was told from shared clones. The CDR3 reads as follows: CATSEFSSYEQYF. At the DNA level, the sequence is TGTGCCACCAGTGAGTTTAGTTCCTACGAGCAGTACTTC.